The 25 T cell receptor beta chains given below trace back to one sample, sequenced in a study of PD-1 blockade in classical Hodgkin lymphoma. Produced via immunoSEQ multiplex PCR; TCRdb's table is partial and in-frame only. The sample has 15,000 to 20,000 clones, approximately 92% seen once. As for time point: newly diagnosed, previously untreated cHL patient sample. Sequenced input: peripheral blood mononuclear cells (PBMCs). The receptors shown here come from a human donor with classical Hodgkin lymphoma.

The chain recombines TRBV2 with TRBJ2-7; 8 nucleotides agree with TRBD2. Unmatched junction bases numbered 7, after V lost 4 bases and J lost 2 bases. The CDR3 runs 15 residues. Germline V gene sequence: CDR1 SNHLY, CDR2 FYNNEI. The CDR3 region is CASSGTGTRAYEQYF. The CDR3 DNA follows: TGTGCCAGCAGTGGAACCGGGACTAGAGCCTACGAGCAGTACTTC.

The V and J genes are TRBV19 and TRBJ1-2; tentatively, D is TRBD1 (6 bases). Germline values: CDR1 LNHDA, CDR2 SQIVND (reference sequence). The CDR3 is 11 residues long. V lost 5 bases to trimming and J lost 7 bases, with 8 bases between them. The CDR3 DNA follows: TGTGCCAGTAGTGAAGGGGGTGGCTACACCTTC. Translation: CASSEGGGYTF.

V and J are TRBV5-1 and TRBJ1-1, with TRBD1 identical over 9 bases. CDR1 SGHRS and CDR2 YFSETQ come from the germline V gene. The length of the CDR3 is 14 residues. Trimming cost V 4 bases and J 8 bases; bases outside gene matches: 9. CDR3 in DNA: TGCGCCAGCAGCGGCGGGACAGGGCCGCTCGAAGCTTTCTTT. Encoded protein: CASSGGTGPLEAFF.

The V gene is TRBV7-9, the J gene TRBJ2-1; D is unresolved. The CDR3 covers 12 residues. Germline V gives CDR1 SEHNR, CDR2 FQNEAQ (reference sequence). V was trimmed by 8 bases and J by 4 bases, leaving 9 bases between them. The CDR3 bases are TGTGCCAGCGGTTGGGGTTACAATGAGCAGTTCTTC. It encodes CASGWGYNEQFF.

The V call is TRBV25-1, the J call TRBJ2-7; TRBD1 matches at 7 bases. The CDR3 extends over 15 amino acids. The V and J ends lost 6 bases and 1 base, in that order; junction bases with no gene match: 9. CDR1 is MGHDK and CDR2 is SYGVNS in the germline V gene. CDR3: CASSYGTVGSYEQYF. CDR3 sequence (DNA): TGTGCCAGCAGCTACGGGACAGTAGGTTCCTACGAGCAGTACTTC.

V usage is TRBV7-6 and J usage is TRBJ1-2; D perhaps matches TRBD1 (5 bases). With 1 base removed from V and 0 bases from J, the gap between germline ends came to 12 bases. CDR1 SGHVS and CDR2 FNYEAQ come from the germline V gene. The CDR3 contains 16 residues. CDR3 loop: CASSLGATVTNYGYTF. The CDR3 coding sequence is TGTGCCAGCAGCTTAGGGGCGACAGTAACTAACTATGGCTACACCTTC.

This chain joins TRBV4-1 and TRBJ2-7; no firm D call. From germline, CDR1 is MGHRA and CDR2 YSYEKL. The CDR3 runs 13 residues. V lost 0 bases and J lost 2, with 5 bases in between. The CDR3 nucleotides are TGCGCCAGCAGCCAAGAGGTCACCTACGAGCAGTACTTC. As protein: CASSQEVTYEQYF.

The genes are TRBV28 and TRBJ2-3, with 10 bases identical to TRBD2. This CDR3 spans 15 amino acids. CDR1 is MDHEN, CDR2 SYDVKM, per germline. Trimming cost V 7 bases and J 1 base; bases outside gene matches: 5. Written as DNA, the CDR3 is TGTGCCAGCACCCGCGGACTAGCGGGCACAGATACGCAGTATTTT. Translated, it gives CASTRGLAGTDTQYF. Filled out from reference TRBV28 and TRBJ2-3, the complete variable domain reads DVKVTQSSRYLVKRTGEKVFLECVQDMDHENMFWYRQDPGLGLRLIYFSYDVKMKEKGDIPEGYSVSREKKERFSLILESASTNQTSMYLCASTRGLAGTDTQYFGPGTRLTVL.

The chain employs TRBV30 and TRBJ2-7, with TRBD1 matching 8 bases. Germline loops: CDR1 GTSNPN, CDR2 SVGIG (reference sequence). CDR3 length: 14 amino acids. V lost 3 bases, J lost 7 bases, and 11 bases stayed unmatched. CDR3 residues: CAWSPGQVSSEQYF. The DNA of the CDR3 is TGTGCCTGGAGCCCGGGACAGGTCTCGTCGGAGCAGTACTTC.

The chain joins TRBV6-6 to TRBJ1-6, with 10 bases fitting TRBD1. CDR3 size: 15 residues. V lost 2 bases and J lost 5; bases outside the gene matches: 0. Germline-derived CDR1 and CDR2 are MNHNY and SVGAGI (reference sequence). Written as DNA, the CDR3 is TGTGCCAGCAGTTACGGGACAGGGGATAATTCACCCCTCCACTTT. This translates into CASSYGTGDNSPLHF.

Here the CDR3 reads CASSSHKLEEPYEQYF. Written as DNA, the CDR3 is TGTGCCAGCAGCTCGCATAAACTGGAGGAACCCTACGAGCAGTACTTC. This chain joins TRBV4-2 and TRBJ2-7; a possible D gene is TRBD2 (5 bases). The germline CDR1 and CDR2 sequences are LGHNA and YNFKEQ. This CDR3 region has 16 residues. The V end was cut by 5 bases, the J end by 2 bases, with 19 bases between.

The chain carries TRBV7-2 and TRBJ2-3; TRBD1 matches 8 bases. Germline CDR1 SGHTA, CDR2 FQGNSA. V shed 2 bases, J shed 5 bases, and the junction held 9 bases outside the gene matches. CDR3 size: 16 residues. The CDR3: CASSLTAGGRGDTQYF. The CDR3 bases are TGTGCCAGCAGCTTAACGGCAGGGGGCCGAGGAGATACGCAGTATTTT.

The chain joins TRBV7-2 to TRBJ2-7, with no clear D. Germline assignment: CDR1 SGHTA and CDR2 FQGNSA. The CDR3 length is 12 residues. V lost 0 bases, J lost 9 bases, and 9 bases lay in between. CDR3 in amino acids: CASSLALGVQYF. The CDR3, as DNA: TGTGCCAGCAGCTTAGCGCTTGGCGTGCAGTACTTC.

The gene calls are TRBV9 and TRBJ2-1, with D perhaps matching TRBD2 (5 bases). This CDR3 comprises 15 residues. The germline CDR1 and CDR2 sequences are SGDLS and YYNGEE. V dropped 0 bases and J dropped 6 bases, with 13 bases sitting between them. CDR3 in DNA: TGTGCCAGCAGCGTAGGCGGGTGGGAAACCAATGAGCAGTTCTTC. It encodes CASSVGGWETNEQFF.

The count of this clone is one. The chain uses TRBV5-1 and TRBJ2-1; TRBD2 matches 8 bases. V gave up 0 bases and J gave up 6 bases; unmatched junction bases: 5. CDR1 SGHRS and CDR2 YFSETQ come from the germline V gene. The CDR3 sequence is 15 residues long. The CDR3 bases are TGCGCCAGCAGCTTGGACGGCGGGAGGTCCAATGAGCAGTTCTTC. It codes for CASSLDGGRSNEQFF.

J is TRBJ1-2 and V is TRBV5-1; tentatively, D is TRBD1 (5 bases). V was shortened by 6 bases and J by 4 bases, with 16 bases between the two germline ends. The CDR3 is 14 amino acids. The V gene's germline CDR1 is SGHRS and CDR2 YFSETQ. CDR3 amino acids: CASNGNPTAYGYTF. In DNA, the CDR3 is TGCGCCAGCAATGGCAATCCGACAGCCTATGGCTACACCTTC.

The chain employs TRBV11-2 and TRBJ2-1, with 8 bases aligning to TRBD1. This CDR3 has 13 amino acids. Germline CDR1 SGHAT, CDR2 FQNNGV. Trimming removed 4 bases from V and 12 bases from J; junction bases left unmatched: 8. The DNA for the CDR3 is TGTGCCAGCAGCTGGAACAGGGGGGAAAGGCAGTTCTTC. Protein sequence: CASSWNRGERQFF.

The chain is built from TRBV19 and TRBJ2-1; D call uncertain. The CDR3 loop spans 11 amino acids. Looked up from germline, CDR1 is LNHDA and CDR2 is SQIVND (reference sequence). Trimming removed 5 bases from V and 6 bases from J, with 5 bases in between. The CDR3 DNA is TGTGCCAGTAGTCGGTCCAATGAGCAGTTCTTC. This translates into CASSRSNEQFF. The variable domain in full, completed from reference TRBV19 and TRBJ2-1, reads DGGITQSPKYLFRKEGQNVTLSCEQNLNHDAMYWYRQDPGQGLRLIYYSQIVNDFQKGDIAEGYSVSREKKESFPLTVTSAQKNPTAFYLCASSRSNEQFFGPGTRLTVL.

This chain uses TRBV11-2 with TRBJ1-5; TRBD1 matches at 7 bases. CDR1 and CDR2 from the germline V gene are SGHAT and FQNNGV. The CDR3 consists of 15 residues. Trimming cost V 1 base and J 4 bases; bases outside gene matches: 4. CDR3 amino acids: CASSLGTGANQPQHF. The CDR3 nucleotides are TGTGCCAGCAGCTTAGGTACAGGGGCGAATCAGCCCCAGCATTTT.

The chain couples TRBV6-1 to TRBJ2-7; maybe TRBD1 (6 bases). Germline V gene lookup returns CDR1 MNHNS and CDR2 SASEGT. The germline V and J ends were trimmed by 1 base and 1 base, with 11 bases remaining between them. The CDR3 is made up of 15 amino acids. Written as DNA, the CDR3 is TGTGCCAGCAGTGAAGAGACAGGCGCTTCCTACGAGCAGTACTTC. Translation: CASSEETGASYEQYF.

The V call is TRBV19, the J call TRBJ2-3; TRBD1 or TRBD2 may be the D gene (6 bases each). CDR3 length equals 17 residues. Germline CDR1 and CDR2: LNHDA and SQIVND (reference sequence). The V end was cut by 3 bases, the J end by 2 bases, with 18 bases between. The CDR3 nucleotides read TGTGCCAGTAGTATTTGGGGGCGGGATTTGGCCACAGATACGCAGTATTTT. This codes for CASSIWGRDLATDTQYF.

The chain combines TRBV30 with TRBJ1-2; D unresolved. V was trimmed by 1 base and J by 4 bases, leaving 7 bases between them. This CDR3 comprises 12 residues. Germline V gene data show CDR1 as GTSNPN and CDR2 as SVGIG (reference sequence). In DNA form, the CDR3 reads TGTGCCTGGAGTGATAACCGCTATGGCTACACCTTC. Its protein is CAWSDNRYGYTF.

This clone was detected only once. The chain employs TRBV25-1 and TRBJ2-3, with D unclear. This CDR3 is built from 12 residues. V was shortened by 5 bases and J by 3 bases, with 6 bases between the two germline ends. Germline V gene lookup returns CDR1 MGHDK and CDR2 SYGVNS. The CDR3 protein is CASSRSTDTQYF. For the CDR3, the DNA is TGTGCCAGCAGTCGATCGACAGATACGCAGTATTTT.

The DNA of the CDR3 is TGTGCCAGCAGCGTAGAGGGTAGCGGGCAAGAGACCCAGTACTTC. Translating it yields CASSVEGSGQETQYF. J is TRBJ2-5 and V is TRBV9; TRBD2 matches 7 bases. Losses at the gene ends were 0 bases for V and 2 bases for J; bases not matched to a gene: 4. Germline V gene data show CDR1 as SGDLS and CDR2 as YYNGEE. This CDR3 is 15 amino acids long.

The chain is built from TRBV11-2 and TRBJ1-3; TRBD1 agrees at 7 bases. Germline assignment: CDR1 SGHAT and CDR2 FQNNGV. The CDR3 is 15 residues long. The V segment lost 1 base and the J segment 0 bases; nucleotides outside the gene matches: 0. This CDR3 reads CASSLAGGSGNTIYF. DNA of the CDR3: TGTGCCAGCAGCTTAGCAGGGGGCTCTGGAAACACCATATATTTT.